This entry lists 19 T cell receptor delta chains sequenced from one sample in a study of Vδ1+ human thymocytes. General observations from the study: In the thymus, TRG and TRD repertoires looked highly polyclonal with Gaussian CDR3 lengths.

Extracted RNA was reverse transcribed into cDNA. Pooled V-gene forward primers with one constant-region reverse primer generated the CDR3 amplicons by multiplex PCR. TCRdb re-processed the multiplex PCR reads using CATT. The sample lists some 55,000 delta-chain clones, around a sixth occurring once. Antigen specificity for these receptors is unknown. The specimen sequenced was Vdelta1+ gamma-delta thymocytes from the thymus. Subset reported: FACS-sorted CD3+ TCRalphabeta- TCRVdelta1+ TCRVdelta2- thymocytes. The source of these receptors is a boy under two years old who had congenital heart surgery.

The sample holds a few counts of this clone. The chain is built from TRDV1 and TRDJ1, with 9 bases aligning to TRDD3. Germline CDR1 TSWWSYY, CDR2 QGS. This CDR3 has 19 amino acids. The V and J ends lost 1 base and 3 bases, in that order; junction bases with no gene match: 15. CDR3 in amino acids: CALGERFPGPLGDPDKLIF. CDR3 nucleotides: TGTGCTCTTGGGGAACGATTCCCCGGGCCCCTGGGGGATCCCGATAAACTCATCTTT.

The J gene is TRDJ1, the V gene TRDV1; 9 nucleotides align to TRDD2. The CDR3 loop spans 23 amino acids. V trimming: 0 bases; J trimming: 0 bases; junction bases outside the gene matches: 23. The V gene's germline CDR1 is TSWWSYY and CDR2 QGS. CDR3 region: CALGELPLRLPTLGATYTDKLIF. The CDR3 region has the DNA TGTGCTCTTGGGGAACTCCCCCTCCGCCTTCCTACTTTGGGGGCCACGTACACCGATAAACTCATCTTT.

This chain connects TRDV2 to TRDJ1, with 7 bases fitting TRDD3. The germline gives CDR1 GEAIGNYY, CDR2 EKD. The V segment lost 3 bases and the J segment 0 bases; nucleotides outside the gene matches: 18. The CDR3 contains 19 residues. The CDR3 reads CACDLFPSTGDRYTDKLIF. The CDR3 DNA reads TGTGCCTGTGACCTGTTTCCCAGTACTGGGGATAGGTACACCGATAAACTCATCTTT.

This chain joins TRDV1 and TRDJ1, with 13 positions matching TRDD3. The CDR3 is 19 residues long. Looked up from germline, CDR1 is TSWWSYY and CDR2 is QGS. V shed 1 base and J 2 bases; nucleotides not matched to a gene: 10. The CDR3 DNA sequence: TGTGCTCTTGGGGAACCCTTCGGCTACTGGGGGATACGGACCGATAAACTCATCTTT. This sequence encodes CALGEPFGYWGIRTDKLIF.

The chain carries TRDV1 and TRDJ1, with 10 nucleotides matching TRDD3. Germline V gene data show CDR1 as TSWWSYY and CDR2 as QGS. The CDR3 is 16 amino acids. The V segment lost 2 bases and the J segment 3 bases; nucleotides outside the gene matches: 6. CDR3 coding DNA: TGTGCTCTTGGGGAAGGGGGGATACGGAAGTCCGATAAACTCATCTTT. Translation: CALGEGGIRKSDKLIF.

This clone was detected only once. J is TRDJ1 and V is TRDV1; 13 positions agree with TRDD3. Germline V lookup: CDR1 TSWWSYY, CDR2 QGS. The CDR3 consists of 21 residues. Trimming removed 2 bases from V and 1 base from J; junction bases left unmatched: 16. The CDR3 DNA reads as TGTGCTCTTGGGGAATCTTTTATTCCCGTACTGGGGGATACGTGCACCGATAAACTCATCTTT. This gives the protein CALGESFIPVLGDTCTDKLIF.

The chain combines TRDV1 with TRDJ1; TRDD3 agrees at 9 bases. Germline V lookup: CDR1 TSWWSYY, CDR2 QGS. The CDR3 consists of 22 residues. Trimming cost V 0 bases and J 0 bases; bases outside gene matches: 20. The CDR3 sequence: CALGELPILGDPRERYTDKLIF. In DNA, the CDR3 is TGTGCTCTTGGGGAACTACCTATTCTGGGGGATCCGAGAGAAAGGTACACCGATAAACTCATCTTT.

The chain employs TRDV1 and TRDJ1; D not certain. The germline V gene encodes CDR1 TSWWSYY and CDR2 QGS. V shed 1 base and J shed 4 bases, with 31 bases lying between them. CDR3 size: 21 residues. The CDR3 bases are TGTGCTCTTGGGGAACAAACCCTGCCCTGCCGGGGTCCCCAGAGGGACGATAAACTCATCTTT. Translation gives CALGEQTLPCRGPQRDDKLIF.

V gene TRDV1 combines with J gene TRDJ1; the D gene is possibly TRDD2 (5 bases). Trimming cost V 5 bases and J 2 bases, with 21 bases left between them. The CDR3 length is 17 residues. Germline values: CDR1 TSWWSYY, CDR2 QGS. DNA for the CDR3: TGTGCTCTTGGGATCGAGATTCCTCCTATAAGGACCGATAAACTCATCTTT. Its protein product is CALGIEIPPIRTDKLIF.

V is TRDV1 and J is TRDJ1; maybe TRDD2 (6 bases). The CDR3 contains 15 residues. Germline V gene data show CDR1 as TSWWSYY and CDR2 as QGS. The V gene lost 5 bases and the J gene lost 6 bases, with 19 bases spanning the gap. CDR3 region: CALGNSPTSFHKLIF. The CDR3 DNA sequence: TGTGCTCTTGGGAACTCTCCCACCTCCTTCCATAAACTCATCTTT.

This clone is medium-sized by share. V and J are TRDV2 and TRDJ1; 12 bases map to TRDD3. V trimming: 4 bases; J trimming: 11 bases; junction bases outside the gene matches: 10. The CDR3 covers 14 residues. From germline, CDR1 is GEAIGNYY and CDR2 EKD. This chain's CDR3 is CACEKGWGIRVLIF. CDR3 in DNA: TGTGCCTGTGAAAAGGGCTGGGGGATACGGGTGCTCATCTTT.

This clone was seen more than once but under ten times. This chain joins TRDV1 and TRDJ1; D is unclear. The V end lost 0 bases, the J end lost 6 bases, and 20 bases lay between the germline ends. Germline assignment: CDR1 TSWWSYY and CDR2 QGS. CDR3 length: 17 amino acids. The DNA for the CDR3 is TGTGCTCTTGGGGAACTAAAGAGACCCCTAAGGGTCCATAAACTCATCTTT. This gives the protein CALGELKRPLRVHKLIF.

This clone was observed a handful of times. The rearrangement uses TRDV3 and TRDJ1; 11 bases align to TRDD3. The CDR3 covers 15 residues. Germline V gives CDR1 TVYSNPD, CDR2 GDNSRS (reference sequence). J lost 5 bases, V lost 5 bases, and 13 bases had no gene match. As DNA, the CDR3 is TGTGCCCCCCGGGGTACTGGGGGATATTTTGATAAACTCATCTTT. Translated, it gives CAPRGTGGYFDKLIF. The variable domain in full, with the rest retrieved from reference TRDV3 and TRDJ1, is CDKVTQSSPDQTVASGSEVVLLCTYDTVYSNPDLFWYRIRPDYSFQFVFYGDNSRSEGADFTQGRFSVKHILTQKAFHLVISPVRTEDSATYYCAPRGTGGYFDKLIFGKGTRVTVEP.

The chain carries TRDV1 and TRDJ1; 10 positions match TRDD3. Germline-derived CDR1 and CDR2 are TSWWSYY and QGS. The CDR3 sequence is 18 residues long. Unmatched junction bases numbered 10, after V lost 1 base and J lost 2 bases. In nucleotides, the CDR3 is TGTGCTCTTGGGGAACCCTCTTTCCTGGGGGATAATACCGATAAACTCATCTTT. Translated: CALGEPSFLGDNTDKLIF.

This clone was observed a few times. The rearrangement joins TRDV1 to TRDJ1, with 11 bases aligning to TRDD3. Trimming removed 6 bases from V and 0 bases from J; junction bases left unmatched: 6. The CDR3 length is 16 residues. Germline V gene data show CDR1 as TSWWSYY and CDR2 as QGS. CDR3 nucleotides: TGTGCTCTTGGACCCTACTGGGGGATATACACCGATAAACTCATCTTT. Protein product: CALGPYWGIYTDKLIF.

This clone showed up just once. A junction boundary mismatches the germline segment, possibly from a read error. Other DNA variants within this sample encode the same CDR3. J is TRDJ3 and V is TRDV2; TRDD3 matches 10 bases. The germline V gene encodes CDR1 GEAIGNYY and CDR2 EKD. This CDR3 spans 19 amino acids. The CDR3 DNA reads as TGTGCCTGTGCTCTGACTGGGGGATCCGTCTCCTGGGACACCCGACAGATGTTCTTC. This translates into CACALTGGSVSWDTRQMFF.

This clone was seen a few times. V gene TRDV1 combines with J gene TRDJ1, with 7 bases aligning to TRDD3. The CDR3 extends over 18 amino acids. Trimming cost V 3 bases and J 4 bases; bases outside gene matches: 17. Germline V gives CDR1 TSWWSYY, CDR2 QGS. The CDR3 region has the DNA TGTGCTCTTGGGGACCCCTCCCAAACCGTACTGGGGTACGATAAACTCATCTTT. It codes for CALGDPSQTVLGYDKLIF.

The chain joins TRDV1 to TRDJ1; the match to TRDD3 covers 11 bases. The CDR3 consists of 21 residues. CDR1 and CDR2 (germline): TSWWSYY, QGS. V trimming: 4 bases; J trimming: 0 bases; junction bases outside the gene matches: 19. The CDR3 nucleotides are TGTGCTCTTGGGGGGGCCCCGTTTCCTACTGGGGGATATCCCCACACCGATAAACTCATCTTT. It specifies CALGGAPFPTGGYPHTDKLIF.

This chain joins TRDV1 and TRDJ1, with 9 bases aligning to TRDD3. From germline, CDR1 is TSWWSYY and CDR2 QGS. The CDR3 totals 21 residues. J lost 0 bases, V lost 2 bases, and 19 bases had no gene match. This CDR3 is CALGEFLYARLGDPYTDKLIF. The CDR3 coding sequence is TGTGCTCTTGGGGAATTTCTCTACGCTAGACTGGGGGACCCTTACACCGATAAACTCATCTTT.